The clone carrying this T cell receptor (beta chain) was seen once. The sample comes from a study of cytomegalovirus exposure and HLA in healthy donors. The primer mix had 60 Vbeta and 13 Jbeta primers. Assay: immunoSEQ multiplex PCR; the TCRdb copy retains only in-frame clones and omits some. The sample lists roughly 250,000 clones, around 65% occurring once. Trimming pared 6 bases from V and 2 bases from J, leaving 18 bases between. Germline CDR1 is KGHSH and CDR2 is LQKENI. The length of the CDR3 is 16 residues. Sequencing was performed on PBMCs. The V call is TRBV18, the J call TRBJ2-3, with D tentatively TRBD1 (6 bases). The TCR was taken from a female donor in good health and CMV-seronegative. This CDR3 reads CASSKSPRGSTDTQYF. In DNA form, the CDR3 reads TGTGCCAGCTCGAAAAGCCCCAGGGGTTCCACAGATACGCAGTATTTT.